Sequencing of this T cell receptor (beta chain) was carried out in a study of vaccination effects on CD4 cells after COVID-19 (dated by TCRdb to 2022 to 2024). At the level of the whole study: Each participant got two doses of an mRNA SARS-CoV-2 vaccine, either BNT162b2 or mRNA-1273. In the study, cultures from other donors were sequenced using the Oncomine TCR Beta short-read assay on an Illumina iSeq 100. Altogether, over 9 COVID-19 convalescent patients and several SARS-CoV-2-naive healthy vaccine recipients made up the full study. The study compared SARS-CoV-2 spike-specific CD4+ TCR repertoires before and after mRNA vaccination in COVID-19 convalescent patients and infection-naive vaccine recipients.

Regarding this clone: Its specific antigen is unknown. Within one base of it there is no much larger clone, and no base qualities were kept.

The study at large found these results: Both infection-induced and vaccine-induced clones contracted markedly at late post-vaccination timepoints, which is consistent with waning T cell responses. Among healthy vaccine recipients, nearly all vaccine-induced clones were SARS-CoV-2 mono-reactive, and just 1 of 255 was cross-reactive with common cold coronaviruses. The study was limited by a small number of convalescent patients and lacked early post-infection timepoints.

Preparation of the library involved the immunoSEQ multiplex PCR assay. TCR beta CDR3 sequencing was performed on DNA from the cultured, isolated CD4+ T cells. Per the authors' processing: Non-productive TCR sequences were removed and reads were trimmed to the CDR3 region, keeping CDR3s of at least 7 amino acids. Antigen-specific clonotypes were identified with the MANAFEST web app by comparing expansion in peptide wells against reference cultures. To count as positive, a clone had to show expansion at FDR<0.05 compared with the reference and with all other wells, an odds ratio above 5, and a frequency above 0.1% in two replicate wells. A clonotype was defined as cross-reactive if the clonotype was significantly expanded both in SARS-CoV-2 spike wells and in at least one common cold coronavirus spike condition. Using the stringdist R package, CDR3 similarity was measured by Levenshtein distance, and unrooted trees were constructed with ape in R 3.6.1. The table comes from immuneACCESS by way of TCRdb, which keeps in-frame sequences with V and J called. Part of the clones is missing from these tables; in studies checked, under half for an unresolved V gene and the rest for unknown reasons. Clone size and the V and J calls come from that table; the DNA yielded D and trimming. The sample table records 25,000 to 35,000 clones; approximately 72% of these occur just once. 25% to 35% of the sample is held by the ten biggest clonotypes.

In the ViraFEST assay, PBMC were stimulated with viral peptide pools, and antigen-specific CD4+ T cell clonotypes were then identified by expansion using TCR sequencing. After approximately eleven days of culture, CD4+ T cells were isolated with the EasySep CD4+ T cell isolation kit. Healthy vaccine recipients had no prior SARS-CoV-2 infection, confirmed by negative nucleocapsid antibodies before and after vaccination. Each well held around 1.9 million PBMC cultured in IMDM containing about 5.5% human AB serum, about 10 IU/ml IL-2 and gentamicin, along with about 10 ug/ml peptides. Half of the culture medium was replaced with fresh IL-2-containing medium on days 3 and 7. Unless otherwise noted, each peptide stimulation condition was cultured in triplicate wells. PBMC were separated from whole blood using Ficoll-Paque Plus gradient centrifugation and were then either cryopreserved at -140C or used fresh. Overlapping peptide pools spanned the spike proteins of SARS-CoV-2 and the common cold coronaviruses HCoV-NL63, HCoV-OC43 and HCoV-229E. Genomic DNA was extracted from cultured CD4+ T cells with the QIAamp micro DNA kit.

The sample here was CD4+ T cells from PBMCs cultured with SARS-CoV-2 spike peptides, taken before COVID-19 vaccination. The cell subset or site label of this sample denotes: SARS-CoV-2 spike overlapping peptide pool stimulation. The receptor was isolated from a human donor who received a COVID-19 vaccine.

The DNA sequence is given as TGTGCCAGCAGCCCAGGGACGCAGAACACTGAAGCTTTCTTT. Its protein product is CASSPGTQNTEAFF. The chain is made from TRBV5-4 and TRBJ1-1, with TRBD1 perhaps the D gene, on 5 matching bases. Taken from cysteine to phenylalanine, the CDR3 has 14 residues. Only the CDR3 portion is preserved as DNA: 42 bases, with reading frame beginning at the first base. CDR1 and CDR2, per the germline V gene (reference sequence), are SGHNT and YYREEE. Trimming at the junction amounts to 4 bases on V and 1 base on J, and the germline ends lie 11 bases apart. The entire variable domain, with the stretches around the CDR3 drawn from the reference TRBV5-4 and TRBJ1-1 proteins, is ETGVTQSPTHLIKTRGQQVTLRCSSQSGHNTVSWYQQALGQGPQFIFQYYREEENGRGNFPPRFSGLQFPNYSSELNVNALELDDSALYLCASSPGTQNTEAFFGQGTRLTVV.